This T cell receptor beta chain was found in a study of shared clonotypes between healthy human individuals. Trimming took 4 bases from V and 4 from J, leaving 15 bases between them. Per the germline V gene, CDR1 is SGDLS and CDR2 is YYNGEE. This CDR3 contains 15 residues. This clone showed up just once. Data came from immunoSEQ multiplex PCR; TCRdb stores just in-frame clones and leaves some out. In the table there are some 900,000 clones, roughly 72% of which are singletons. The material sequenced was memory CD4+ T cells sorted from blood. Subset: CD45RA-negative fraction. The receptor's source is a young man in good health. The rearrangement uses TRBV9 and TRBJ1-5, with D uncertain. CDR3 sequence (DNA): TGTGCCAGCAGCCCCGATGCGGCAGGAAATCAGCCCCAGCATTTT. Translating gives CASSPDAAGNQPQHF.